These 21 T cell receptor beta chains originate from one sample sequenced in a study of shared clonotypes between healthy human individuals. Measured with immunoSEQ multiplex PCR; TCRdb has only the in-frame clones, and not every one. Among 2 million to 2.5 million clones, about 94% were seen once, and the ten largest hold roughly 0.13%. Sequencing used naive CD4+ T cells sorted from blood. The sample's subset: CD45RA+ positively selected. All receptors come from a man younger than 35 in good health.

On this clone itself: The same CDR3 is also encoded by other DNA sequences in this sample. V is TRBV5-1 and J is TRBJ2-3; TRBD2 agrees at 7 bases. The CDR3 covers 15 residues. In germline, CDR1 is SGHRS, CDR2 YFSETQ. V shed 0 bases, J shed 4 bases, and the junction held 5 bases outside the gene matches. The CDR3 bases are TGCGCCAGCAGCTTGGGTGGGAGGGCCGCAGATACGCAGTATTTT. Protein sequence: CASSLGGRAADTQYF.

The rearrangement joins TRBV5-6 to TRBJ2-7, with 7 bases that match TRBD2. The CDR3 has 14 residues. CDR1 and CDR2 from the germline V gene are SGHDT and YYEEEE. The V gene end was trimmed by 0 bases and the J gene end by 3 bases; junction bases not matched to a gene: 3. The CDR3 DNA is TGTGCCAGCAGCTTGGGCGGGAGTGTCTACGAGCAGTACTTC. Encoded protein: CASSLGGSVYEQYF.

V and J are TRBV7-2 and TRBJ1-3; D remains unclear. The V and J ends lost 3 bases and 3 bases respectively, with 12 bases between them. The CDR3 totals 15 residues. Germline V gene lookup returns CDR1 SGHTA and CDR2 FQGNSA. The CDR3 region has the DNA TGTGCCAGCAGCTTGAGGGATTTTCTTGGAAACACCATATATTTT. Protein product: CASSLRDFLGNTIYF.

As regards this clone: The CDR3 end shows no conserved phenylalanine or tryptophan, and so a read error is likely. It is unclear where the CDR3 begins or ends on the DNA, so no DNA is shown, and the CDR3 is as TCRdb lists it. This chain joins TRBV5-1 and TRBJ2-7; the table's TRBD1 call for D was not verified on the DNA. Including both end residues, the CDR3 is 12 amino acids long. The germline V gene has CDR1 SGHRS and CDR2 YFSETQ. The CDR3 sequence: CASSLRYGDRSL.

V and J are TRBV6-7 and TRBJ2-7; D is uncertain. TRBV6-7 is reported as an ORF; its role is uncertain. The CDR3 length is 10 residues. V was pared by 4 bases and J by 5 bases, with 3 bases between. CDR3 loop: CASSSHEQYF. As DNA, the CDR3 is TGTGCCAGCAGTTCCCACGAGCAGTACTTC.

V gene TRBV25-1 combines with J gene TRBJ1-1; no definite D call. Germline CDR1 is MGHDK and CDR2 is SYGVNS. The CDR3 is 12 residues long. V was cut by 7 bases and J by 2 bases, with 8 bases left in between. The CDR3 coding sequence is TGTGCCAGCACGGCTAGTAACACTGAAGCTTTCTTT. Encoded protein: CASTASNTEAFF.

The table lists this clone with a count of one. The rearrangement links TRBV5-1 to TRBJ2-1; D remains unclear. Trimming took 6 bases from V and 0 from J, leaving 10 bases between them. CDR3 length: 14 residues. In germline, CDR1 is SGHRS, CDR2 YFSETQ. The CDR3 here is CASKPRSSYNEQFF. DNA for the CDR3: TGCGCCAGCAAGCCCCGGAGCTCCTACAATGAGCAGTTCTTC.

V usage is TRBV5-4 and J usage is TRBJ2-1; D is possibly TRBD2 (6 bases). From germline, CDR1 is SGHNT and CDR2 YYREEE (reference sequence). The V end lost 2 bases, the J end lost 4 bases, and 10 bases lay between the germline ends. There are 14 residues in the CDR3. The chain's CDR3 is CASSFRDLYNEQFF. The CDR3 bases are TGTGCCAGCAGCTTTCGGGACTTATACAATGAGCAGTTCTTC.

This clone was detected only once. The chain carries TRBV28 and TRBJ1-1; D unresolved. The germline V gene has CDR1 MDHEN and CDR2 SYDVKM. This CDR3 contains 15 residues. V was cut by 3 bases and J by 7 bases, with 18 bases left in between. The CDR3 DNA sequence: TGTGCCAGCAGTTTCATAGCAGTCTCAGTCGGTGAAGCTTTCTTT. It codes for CASSFIAVSVGEAFF. Drawing the rest from reference TRBV28 and TRBJ1-1, the complete variable domain is DVKVTQSSRYLVKRTGEKVFLECVQDMDHENMFWYRQDPGLGLRLIYFSYDVKMKEKGDIPEGYSVSREKKERFSLILESASTNQTSMYLCASSFIAVSVGEAFFGQGTRLTVV.

The J gene is TRBJ1-1, the V gene TRBV9; possibly TRBD1 for D (6 bases). Germline V CDR1 and CDR2: SGDLS, YYNGEE. With 3 bases removed from V and 5 bases from J, the gap between germline ends came to 20 bases. This CDR3 has 16 residues. The CDR3 loop reads CASSAMGGRVKTEAFF. CDR3 DNA: TGTGCCAGCAGCGCCATGGGGGGCAGGGTTAAAACTGAAGCTTTCTTT.

The V call is TRBV5-1, the J call TRBJ1-6; possible D gene TRBD1, 5 bases. The CDR3 has 14 amino acids. Trimming cost V 0 bases and J 8 bases, with 9 bases left between them. Germline values: CDR1 SGHRS, CDR2 YFSETQ. CDR3 nucleotides: TGCGCCAGCAGCTTGGCCAGGGTTGATTCACCCCTCCACTTT. It specifies CASSLARVDSPLHF.

The rearrangement uses TRBV29-1 and TRBJ2-3; 7 nucleotides agree with TRBD1. CDR1 and CDR2 (germline): SQVTM, ANQGSEA. The CDR3 consists of 15 residues. V dropped 2 bases and J dropped 3; count of bases not matched to a gene: 8. CDR3 in DNA: TGCAGCGTTGAATCCCGGGACAGAAGAACAGATACGCAGTATTTT. As protein: CSVESRDRRTDTQYF.

The rearrangement uses TRBV4-1 and TRBJ1-5; 7 bases agree with TRBD1. Germline CDR1 reads MGHRA; CDR2 reads YSYEKL. The CDR3 length is 16 residues. Trimming at V came to 4 bases and at J to 1 base, leaving 7 bases not matched to a gene. The CDR3 loop reads CASSLALTGSNQPQHF. The CDR3 nucleotides read TGCGCCAGCAGCCTAGCGCTGACAGGGAGCAATCAGCCCCAGCATTTT.

The chain couples TRBV15 to TRBJ1-1; D is ambiguous. This CDR3 is built from 14 residues. V gave up 0 bases and J gave up 4 bases, with 9 bases separating them. CDR1 is LNHNV, CDR2 YYDKDF, per germline (reference sequence). Written as DNA, the CDR3 is TGTGCCACCAGCAGAGATCTGGAGGTCACTGAAGCTTTCTTT. As protein: CATSRDLEVTEAFF.

The chain is built from TRBV6-1 and TRBJ1-3; 8 positions match TRBD1. Losses at the gene ends were 9 bases for V and 4 bases for J; bases not matched to a gene: 8. Germline CDR1 MNHNS, CDR2 SASEGT. This CDR3 is built from 14 residues. The chain's CDR3 is CASKDREEGNTIYF. CDR3 in DNA: TGTGCCAGTAAGGACAGGGAAGAAGGAAACACCATATATTTT.

This chain connects TRBV6-5 to TRBJ1-1; maybe TRBD1 (5 bases). CDR1 is MNHEY and CDR2 is SVGAGI in the germline V gene. The CDR3 extends over 13 amino acids. Trimming removed 5 bases at V and 7 bases at J, with 14 bases between. The CDR3 sequence: CASSDGAWNEAFF. CDR3 sequence (DNA): TGTGCCAGCAGTGACGGGGCCTGGAATGAAGCTTTCTTT.

The chain has TRBV30 and TRBJ2-7; D ambiguous. Trimming cost V 1 base and J 3 bases, with 7 bases left between them. Germline assignment: CDR1 GTSNPN and CDR2 SVGIG (reference sequence). The CDR3 sequence is 12 residues long. The CDR3 DNA reads as TGTGCCTGGAGTGAAAGGAGCTACGAGCAGTACTTC. Translated, it gives CAWSERSYEQYF. The whole variable domain, filled in from reference TRBV30 and TRBJ2-7, reads SQTIHQWPATLVQPVGSPLSLECTVEGTSNPNLYWYRQAAGRGLQLLFYSVGIGQISSEVPQNLSASRPQDRQFILSSKKLLLSDSGFYLCAWSERSYEQYFGPGTRLTVT.

The V call is TRBV5-1, the J call TRBJ1-1; 10 bases are shared with TRBD1. Per the germline V gene, CDR1 is SGHRS and CDR2 is YFSETQ. This CDR3 has 14 residues. V gave up 5 bases and J gave up 4 bases; unmatched junction bases: 5. The CDR3 nucleotides are TGCGCCAGCAGTAATCGGACAGGGGGCACTGAAGCTTTCTTT. This codes for CASSNRTGGTEAFF.

This chain uses TRBV30 with TRBJ2-3, with D perhaps matching TRBD1 (6 bases). The CDR3 contains 12 residues. The germline CDR1 and CDR2 sequences are GTSNPN and SVGIG (reference sequence). The V and J ends lost 7 bases and 0 bases respectively, with 8 bases between them. The chain's CDR3 is CASGQSTDTQYF. The CDR3 bases are TGTGCCTCCGGACAGAGCACAGATACGCAGTATTTT.

The rearrangement links TRBV19 to TRBJ2-2, with D hard to call. The V end lost 4 bases, the J end lost 8 bases, and 8 bases lay between the germline ends. The CDR3 is 12 amino acids. The germline V gene has CDR1 LNHDA and CDR2 SQIVND (reference sequence). The CDR3 DNA is TGTGCCAGTAGTAGCAGGAGAGGGGAGCTGTTTTTT. This encodes CASSSRRGELFF.

This clone was observed a single time. V usage is TRBV18 and J usage is TRBJ2-3; a possible D gene is TRBD2 (6 bases). The germline V gene encodes CDR1 KGHSH and CDR2 LQKENI. Trimming removed 3 bases at V and 6 bases at J, with 10 bases between. The CDR3 has 13 residues. This CDR3 is CASSPLGRDTQYF. DNA of the CDR3: TGTGCCAGCTCACCGCTGGGGAGGGATACGCAGTATTTT.